These 18 T cell receptor beta chains came from one sample sequenced in a study of blood T cell repertoires in COVID-19. Measured with immunoSEQ multiplex PCR; TCRdb has only the in-frame clones, and not every one. Of hundreds of thousands of clones detected, approximately 83% appear once; the ten largest clones hold around 1.3%. Source material: peripheral blood. Source of these receptors: a woman under 40 with COVID-19, enrolled during active disease.

This clone has more than one count but fewer than ten. The J gene is TRBJ2-5, the V gene TRBV6-5; 10 bases are a match to TRBD1. Losses at the gene ends were 2 bases for V and 5 bases for J; bases not matched to a gene: 5. Germline-derived CDR1 and CDR2 are MNHEY and SVGAGI. This CDR3 is 15 amino acids long. The CDR3 nucleotides are TGTGCCAGCAGTTACCCGGGACAGGGGATGGAGACCCAGTACTTC. Translating gives CASSYPGQGMETQYF.

The chain has TRBV27 and TRBJ2-1, with 13 bases that match TRBD2. CDR3 length: 16 amino acids. CDR1 is MNHEY and CDR2 is SMNVEV in the germline V gene (reference sequence). V shed 6 bases, J shed 12 bases, and the junction held 14 bases outside the gene matches. CDR3 sequence (DNA): TGTGCCAGCAGCCCAACTAGCGGGAGGGCTCGATTGGTGCAGTTCTTC. The encoded protein is CASSPTSGRARLVQFF.

As regards this clone: The same CDR3 also results from other DNA sequences found in this sample. In nucleotides, the CDR3 is TGTGCCAGCAGTCTGGACAGGGTTAACACTGAAGCTTTCTTT. Translating it yields CASSLDRVNTEAFF. The chain has TRBV28 and TRBJ1-1; TRBD1 matches 8 bases. Germline V CDR1 and CDR2: MDHEN, SYDVKM. Trimming removed 5 bases from V and 2 bases from J; junction bases left unmatched: 4. The CDR3 covers 14 residues.

The V and J genes are TRBV19 and TRBJ2-3; 14 positions match TRBD2. This CDR3 is 21 amino acids long. Germline lookup yields CDR1 LNHDA and CDR2 SQIVND (reference sequence). Losses at the gene ends were 4 bases for V and 4 bases for J; bases not matched to a gene: 19. The CDR3 sequence: CASSTAPISGTSGRRPDTQYF. CDR3 sequence (DNA): TGTGCCAGTAGTACGGCTCCAATTTCCGGGACTAGCGGGAGAAGACCAGATACGCAGTATTTT.

CDR3 DNA: TGTGCCAGCAGTTTGAGGCAAGAGACCCAGTACTTC. Translation: CASSLRQETQYF. The chain carries TRBV12-3 or TRBV12-4 and TRBJ2-5; D is uncertain. V lost 3 bases, J lost 2 bases, and 4 bases lay in between. This CDR3 spans 12 amino acids.

The J gene is TRBJ1-6, the V gene TRBV7-9, with D possibly being TRBD1 (5 bases). V was shortened by 3 bases and J by 5 bases, with 11 bases between the two germline ends. This CDR3 comprises 15 residues. CDR1 SEHNR and CDR2 FQNEAQ come from the germline V gene (reference sequence). The CDR3 sequence: CASSFRTDNNSPLHF. For the CDR3, the DNA is TGTGCCAGCAGCTTCAGGACGGACAATAATTCACCCCTCCACTTT.

This clone has only one observation. This chain links TRBV19 with TRBJ2-1; 12 positions match TRBD2. V was clipped by 6 bases and J by 5 bases; unmatched bases: 2. Looked up from germline, CDR1 is LNHDA and CDR2 is SQIVND (reference sequence). The CDR3 extends over 14 amino acids. The CDR3 sequence: CASRLAGGDNEQFF. The CDR3 DNA reads TGTGCCAGTAGACTAGCGGGAGGAGACAATGAGCAGTTCTTC.

As DNA, the CDR3 is TGTGCCAGCAGCTTAGGACTAGAGGAGAGTAAAGATACGCAGTATTTT. It yields the protein CASSLGLEESKDTQYF. The V and J genes are TRBV13 and TRBJ2-3, with a tentative D call TRBD2 (5 bases). The germline V gene has CDR1 PRHDT and CDR2 FYEKMQ (reference sequence). Trimming pared 0 bases from V and 5 bases from J, leaving 15 bases between. This CDR3 contains 16 residues.

The chain combines TRBV5-6 with TRBJ2-3; 8 positions match TRBD2. V shed 0 bases, J shed 9 bases, and the junction held 6 bases outside the gene matches. CDR1 is SGHDT and CDR2 is YYEEEE in the germline V gene. The CDR3 consists of 14 residues. The CDR3 DNA reads TGTGCCAGCAGCTTGGCCAGCGGGAGTGGAACGCAGTATTTT. It translates to CASSLASGSGTQYF.

V and J are TRBV19 and TRBJ2-1; TRBD2 agrees at 9 bases. Germline assignment: CDR1 LNHDA and CDR2 SQIVND (reference sequence). The V gene end was trimmed by 2 bases and the J gene end by 9 bases; junction bases not matched to a gene: 8. The CDR3 has 15 residues. CDR3 in amino acids: CASSILAGRGPEQFF. The CDR3 DNA reads as TGTGCCAGTAGTATACTAGCGGGAAGGGGGCCTGAGCAGTTCTTC.

The chain carries TRBV20-1 and TRBJ2-3, with TRBD2 identical over 10 bases. The CDR3 extends over 15 amino acids. Germline lookup yields CDR1 DFQATT and CDR2 SNEGSKA (reference sequence). Losses at the gene ends were 3 bases for V and 1 base for J; bases not matched to a gene: 4. The CDR3, as DNA: TGCAGTGCTAGTTCTCTAGCGGGGGGCACAGATACGCAGTATTTT. Amino acids: CSASSLAGGTDTQYF.

The genes are TRBV2 and TRBJ2-7; possibly TRBD1 for D (5 bases). The ends were cut back, 1 base at V and 0 bases at J, with 10 bases in the middle. CDR1 and CDR2 from the germline V gene are SNHLY and FYNNEI. There are 15 residues in the CDR3. In DNA form, the CDR3 reads TGTGCCAGCAGTGAAGAACAGGAAAGCTCCTACGAGCAGTACTTC. This gives the protein CASSEEQESSYEQYF.

The chain has TRBV7-9 and TRBJ2-3, with D possibly being TRBD1 (7 bases). Germline CDR1 SEHNR, CDR2 FQNEAQ (reference sequence). The V end was cut by 5 bases, the J end by 3 bases, with 12 bases between. This CDR3 is 14 amino acids long. CDR3 nucleotides: TGTGCCAGCAGCCGGCCAGGGGGGACAGATACGCAGTATTTT. This sequence encodes CASSRPGGTDTQYF.

The genes are TRBV18 and TRBJ1-2; D remains unclear. Trimming removed 2 bases from V and 2 bases from J, with 6 bases in between. The length of the CDR3 is 13 residues. CDR1 and CDR2 from the germline V gene are KGHSH and LQKENI. In DNA, the CDR3 is TGTGCCAGCTCACCAGACGGGAACTATGGCTACACCTTC. Residues: CASSPDGNYGYTF.

This chain uses TRBV29-1 with TRBJ1-2; tentative D call: TRBD1 (5 bases). Germline V gives CDR1 SQVTM, CDR2 ANQGSEA. The CDR3 sequence is 12 residues long. The germline V and J ends were trimmed by 3 bases and 3 bases, with 8 bases remaining between them. CDR3 loop: CSVDRADYGYTF. The CDR3 DNA reads as TGCAGCGTTGACAGGGCGGACTATGGCTACACCTTC.

The chain employs TRBV7-2 and TRBJ2-7, with D possibly matching TRBD2 (6 bases). Germline CDR1 SGHTA, CDR2 FQGNSA. Trimming pared 5 bases from V and 0 bases from J, leaving 14 bases between. This CDR3 region has 15 residues. CDR3 loop: CASSPGLGSSYEQYF. Here the CDR3 DNA reads TGTGCCAGCAGCCCGGGACTCGGGAGCTCCTACGAGCAGTACTTC.

Worth noting for this clone: This specimen includes other DNA sequences encoding the same CDR3. V and J are TRBV6-5 and TRBJ2-1; D is perhaps TRBD2 (5 bases). This CDR3 is 12 amino acids long. The germline CDR1 and CDR2 sequences are MNHEY and SVGAGI. The V and J ends lost 5 bases and 10 bases respectively, with 12 bases between them. The DNA of the CDR3 is TGTGCCAGCAGTACCGGACTCGGGGAGCAGTTCTTC. This codes for CASSTGLGEQFF.

The rearrangement uses TRBV19 and TRBJ1-4; D not resolved. V lost 1 base, J lost 8 bases, and 5 bases lay in between. The CDR3 extends over 12 amino acids. CDR1 LNHDA and CDR2 SQIVND come from the germline V gene (reference sequence). CDR3 sequence (DNA): TGTGCCAGTAGTATAGGGGCCGAAAAACTGTTTTTT. It translates to CASSIGAEKLFF. Supplemented by reference TRBV19 and TRBJ1-4, the full variable domain reads DGGITQSPKYLFRKEGQNVTLSCEQNLNHDAMYWYRQDPGQGLRLIYYSQIVNDFQKGDIAEGYSVSREKKESFPLTVTSAQKNPTAFYLCASSIGAEKLFFGSGTQLSVL.